A selection of T cell receptor beta chains follows, all from one sample in a study of shared clonotypes between healthy human individuals. Method: immunoSEQ multiplex PCR; TCRdb's copy keeps in-frame clones and lacks some. Of around 200,000 clones detected, 90% to 95% appear once; the ten largest clones hold more than 0.06%. Sequenced: naive CD4+ T cells sorted from blood. The origin of the receptors is a woman aged 25 to 39 in good health. Both conserved end residues are part of each CDR3. The D gene is left open where the match is weak.

V gene	J gene	D gene	CDR3 protein
TRBV11-2	TRBJ1-2	.	CASSPTGSGYTF
TRBV28	TRBJ1-1	.	CASSFDGPNTEAFF
TRBV10-1	TRBJ2-7	TRBD2	CASSESGLAPYEQYF
TRBV5-1	.	TRBD1	CASSFRTGDGEQYF
TRBV5-1	TRBJ1-1	.	CASRTVPPMNTEAFF
TRBV18	TRBJ2-3	.	CASSPSLGSTDTQYF
TRBV2	TRBJ1-2	.	CANPGGGNRYTF
TRBV2	TRBJ2-7	.	CASKLANEQYF
TRBV1	TRBJ2-4	.	CTSSQDGGGPKNIQYF
TRBV28	TRBJ2-7	.	CASSRPTQGWAYEQYF
TRBV5-6	TRBJ1-2	.	CASSRQTGVYGYTF
TRBV2	TRBJ1-5	.	CASSEGQPGQPQHF
TRBV7-5	TRBJ1-1	.	CVRSQAPENTEAFF
TRBV5-1	.	TRBD2	CASSYISGSIHEQYF
TRBV7-9	TRBJ1-4	.	CASSLGQQANEKLFF
TRBV13	TRBJ2-3	TRBD2	CASSPGLAGLGVADTQYF
TRBV5-1	TRBJ2-1	.	CASSLASPYNEQFF
TRBV19	TRBJ2-1	.	CASSKSTGSIYNEQFF
TRBV5-1	TRBJ1-5	TRBD1	CASSLEGQGSNQPQHF
TRBV28	TRBJ2-3	.	CASSSSTGPSTDTQYF
TRBV7-2	.	.	CASSPRDAPEQYF
TRBV6-1	TRBJ2-2	.	CASRGFTGELFF
TRBV28	TRBJ1-5	.	CASSFGPSAQPQHF
TRBV4-1	TRBJ2-7	TRBD1	CASSQPGQGYEQYF
TRBV7-9	TRBJ1-4	.	CASSSRAQNEKLFF
TRBV5-1	TRBJ2-6	.	CASSLIESGANVLTF
TRBV9	TRBJ2-7	TRBD2	CASSPASGSYEQYF
TRBV11-2	TRBJ2-2	.	CASSLVHGGTGELFF
TRBV5-4	TRBJ1-3	TRBD1	CASRRQGAFSGNTIYF
TRBV6-5	TRBJ2-7	TRBD1	CASSYHRGPSYEQYF
TRBV7-9	TRBJ1-2	.	CASSLGADVSYGYTF
TRBV19	TRBJ2-6	.	CASTRGVSGANVLTF